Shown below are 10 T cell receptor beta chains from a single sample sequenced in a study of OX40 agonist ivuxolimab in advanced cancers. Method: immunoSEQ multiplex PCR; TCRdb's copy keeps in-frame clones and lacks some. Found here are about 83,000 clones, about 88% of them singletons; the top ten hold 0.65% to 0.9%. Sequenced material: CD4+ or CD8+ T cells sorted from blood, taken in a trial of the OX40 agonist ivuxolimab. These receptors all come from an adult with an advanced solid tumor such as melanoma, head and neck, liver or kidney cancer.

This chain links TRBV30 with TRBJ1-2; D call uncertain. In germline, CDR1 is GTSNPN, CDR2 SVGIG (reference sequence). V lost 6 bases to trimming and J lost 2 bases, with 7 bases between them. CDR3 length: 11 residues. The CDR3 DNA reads TGTGCCTGTGACCGCAACTATGGCTACACCTTC. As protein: CACDRNYGYTF.

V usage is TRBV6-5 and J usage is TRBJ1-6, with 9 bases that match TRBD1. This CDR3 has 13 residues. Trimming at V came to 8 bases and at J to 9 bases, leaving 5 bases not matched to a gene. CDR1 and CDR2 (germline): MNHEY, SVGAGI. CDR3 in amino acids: CASSRTGVSPLHF. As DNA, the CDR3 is TGTGCCAGCTCGCGGACAGGGGTTTCACCCCTCCACTTT.

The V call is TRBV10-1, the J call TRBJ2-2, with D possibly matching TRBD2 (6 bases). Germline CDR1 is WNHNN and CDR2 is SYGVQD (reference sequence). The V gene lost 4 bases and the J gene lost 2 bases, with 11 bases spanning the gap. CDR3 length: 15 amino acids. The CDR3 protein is CASSAKRANTGELFF. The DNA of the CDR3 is TGCGCCAGCAGTGCGAAGCGGGCAAACACCGGGGAGCTGTTTTTT.

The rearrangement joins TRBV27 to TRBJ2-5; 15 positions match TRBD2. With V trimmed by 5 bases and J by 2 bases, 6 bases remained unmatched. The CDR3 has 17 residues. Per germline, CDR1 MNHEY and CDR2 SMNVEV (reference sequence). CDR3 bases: TGTGCCAGCAGTAAAAAGGGACTAGCGGGAGGACAAGAGACCCAGTACTTC. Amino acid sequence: CASSKKGLAGGQETQYF.

In nucleotides, the CDR3 is TGCAGCGCTACGGGACAGGGGAGTCGGCAGTACTTC. Encoded protein: CSATGQGSRQYF. The rearrangement links TRBV29-1 to TRBJ2-7; 10 bases align to TRBD1. Unmatched junction bases numbered 9, after V lost 7 bases and J lost 9 bases. The germline V gene has CDR1 SQVTM and CDR2 ANQGSEA. The CDR3 runs 12 residues.

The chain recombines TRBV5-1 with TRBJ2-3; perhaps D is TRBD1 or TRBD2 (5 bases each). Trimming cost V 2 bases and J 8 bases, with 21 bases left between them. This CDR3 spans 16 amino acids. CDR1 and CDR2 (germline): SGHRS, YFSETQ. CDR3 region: CASSFLGSRGIGTQYF. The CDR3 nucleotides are TGCGCCAGCAGCTTCTTGGGGAGTAGGGGCATAGGTACGCAGTATTTT.

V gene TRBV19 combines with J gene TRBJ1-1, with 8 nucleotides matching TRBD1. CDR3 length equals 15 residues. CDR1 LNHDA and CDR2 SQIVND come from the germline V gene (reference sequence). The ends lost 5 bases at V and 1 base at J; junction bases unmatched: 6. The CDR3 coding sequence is TGTGCCAGTAGTCCCCACGACAGGGGGAACACTGAAGCTTTCTTT. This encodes CASSPHDRGNTEAFF.

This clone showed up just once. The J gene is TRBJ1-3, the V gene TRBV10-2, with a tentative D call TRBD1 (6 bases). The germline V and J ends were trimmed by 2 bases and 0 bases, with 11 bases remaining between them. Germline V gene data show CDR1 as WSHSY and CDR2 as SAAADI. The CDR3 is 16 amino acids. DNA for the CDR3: TGCGCCAGCAGTGAGGACAGGATGAGCTCTGGAAACACCATATATTTT. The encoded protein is CASSEDRMSSGNTIYF.

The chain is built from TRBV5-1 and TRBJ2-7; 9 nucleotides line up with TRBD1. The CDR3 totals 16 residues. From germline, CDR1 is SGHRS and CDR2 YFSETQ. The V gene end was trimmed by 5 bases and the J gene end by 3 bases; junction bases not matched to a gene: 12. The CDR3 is CASRTSGTGTYYEQYF. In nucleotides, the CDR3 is TGCGCCAGCAGAACCTCCGGGACAGGGACTTACTACGAGCAGTACTTC.

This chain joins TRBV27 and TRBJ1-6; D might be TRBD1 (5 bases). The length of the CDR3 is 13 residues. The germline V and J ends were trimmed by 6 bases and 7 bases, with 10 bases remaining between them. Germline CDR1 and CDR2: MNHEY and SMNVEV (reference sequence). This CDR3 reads CASRGGGNSPLHF. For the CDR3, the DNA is TGTGCCAGCAGGGGGGGTGGGAATTCACCCCTCCACTTT.